This T cell receptor beta chain was observed in a study of Ad26.COV2.S vaccination and SARS-CoV-2 variants. General study results and limits: It was reported that spike-specific CD8+ and CD4+ T cell responses were substantially broad after vaccination.

Treatment indicated: about 20 received Ad26.COV2.S at low or high dose, single or two shots; several received placebo; per-sample allocation not given. Sampling occurred on day 63 after the first vaccine or placebo injection. Note on this clone: Its antigen is undetermined.

Profiling relied on immunoSEQ multiplex PCR, and the TCRdb table lists in-frame clones only, not all of them. The table lists some 370,000 clones, 83% of them singletons. The sequencing used peripheral blood, collected in a trial of Ad26.COV2.S vaccine versus placebo. The origin of this receptor is a person between 18 and 65 years old who received the Ad26.COV2.S COVID-19 vaccine or a placebo.

The CDR3 reads CASSQRRVSYGYTF. DNA of the CDR3: TGCGCCAGCAGTCAAAGGAGGGTTAGCTATGGCTACACCTTC. The chain recombines TRBV23-1 with TRBJ1-2; D is uncertain. TRBV23-1 is marked as an open reading frame, function uncertain. V lost 2 bases to trimming and J lost 4 bases, with 11 bases between them. The CDR3 loop spans 14 amino acids.